The 23 T cell receptor beta chains in this list originate from one sample, sequenced in a study of T cells after yellow fever vaccination. MiXCR, run by TCRdb on the 5' RACE reads, gives a single entry per CDR3 protein. The data show 600,000 to 750,000 distinct CDR3 sequences, around an eighth seen once. This sample comprised PBMCs, obtained on the day of the yellow fever booster vaccination. The receptors stem from a man between 25 and 39 years old who received the YFV17D yellow fever vaccine.

The chain is built from TRBV27 and TRBJ2-1, with D possibly being TRBD2 (6 bases). CDR1 MNHEY and CDR2 SMNVEV come from the germline V gene (reference sequence). The ends were cut back, 6 bases at V and 8 bases at J, with 14 bases in the middle. This CDR3 has 13 residues. The CDR3: CASSILASDEQFF. CDR3 nucleotide sequence: TGTGCCAGCAGCATACTAGCTTCCGATGAGCAGTTCTTC.

This chain uses TRBV3-1 with TRBJ2-5, with a weak D call TRBD1 (5 bases). The V gene's germline CDR1 is LGHDT and CDR2 YNNKEL (reference sequence). CDR3 length equals 17 residues. V was pared by 4 bases and J by 6 bases, with 24 bases between. CDR3 nucleotides: TGTGCCAGCAGCCCGAGGCAAGGGGCCCGAACTCCCCAGACCCAGTACTTC. It translates to CASSPRQGARTPQTQYF.

The rearrangement uses TRBV20-1 and TRBJ2-6, with 8 bases identical to TRBD2. J lost 3 bases, V lost 4 bases, and 5 bases had no gene match. The CDR3 covers 15 residues. Germline V gene data show CDR1 as DFQATT and CDR2 as SNEGSKA (reference sequence). In nucleotides, the CDR3 is TGCAGTGCTAAGAAGCGGGAGATTGGGGCCAACGTCCTGACTTTC. It translates to CSAKKREIGANVLTF.

The gene calls are TRBV7-6 and TRBJ2-6; 8 positions agree with TRBD1. V lost 5 bases to trimming and J lost 1 base; unmatched junction nucleotides: 10. The CDR3 covers 18 residues. Germline CDR1 and CDR2: SGHVS and FNYEAQ. Here the CDR3 DNA reads TGTGCCAGCAGCCCCATAGCAGGGGGCTCTTCTGGGGCCAACGTCCTGACTTTC. Protein product: CASSPIAGGSSGANVLTF.

This clonotype was observed at least ten times. This chain joins TRBV7-9 and TRBJ2-3; the D gene is possibly TRBD1 (6 bases). The V gene lost 5 bases and the J gene lost 9 bases, with 9 bases spanning the gap. The CDR3 runs to 11 residues. The germline V gene has CDR1 SEHNR and CDR2 FQNEAQ (reference sequence). CDR3 in DNA: TGTGCCAGCAGCAGACAGGTCACGCAGTATTTT. The encoded protein is CASSRQVTQYF. Filled out from reference TRBV7-9 and TRBJ2-3, the complete variable domain reads DTGVSQNPRHKITKRGQNVTFRCDPISEHNRLYWYRQTLGQGPEFLTYFQNEAQLEKSRLLSDRFSAERPKGSFSTLEIQRTEQGDSAMYLCASSRQVTQYFGPGTRLTVL.

The rearrangement uses TRBV5-4 and TRBJ2-3; the D gene is possibly TRBD2 (5 bases). V lost 7 bases, J lost 5 bases, and 17 bases lay in between. CDR3 length equals 14 residues. The germline CDR1 and CDR2 sequences are SGHNT and YYREEE (reference sequence). The CDR3 bases are TGTGCCAGCGGCAGTCCTAAGGCGGGAGATACGCAGTATTTT. This codes for CASGSPKAGDTQYF. The variable domain in full, completed from reference TRBV5-4 and TRBJ2-3, reads ETGVTQSPTHLIKTRGQQVTLRCSSQSGHNTVSWYQQALGQGPQFIFQYYREEENGRGNFPPRFSGLQFPNYSSELNVNALELDDSALYLCASGSPKAGDTQYFGPGTRLTVL.

This clonotype was detected a few times. This sequence joins TRBV29-1 and TRBJ2-3, with unresolved D. The CDR3 is 11 amino acids. V dropped 5 bases and J dropped 6 bases, with 9 bases sitting between them. Germline values: CDR1 SQVTM, CDR2 ANQGSEA. CDR3 DNA sequence: TGCAGCGTTCTCCGTCGGGATACGCAGTATTTT. Its translation is CSVLRRDTQYF.

This clonotype was seen a few times. In DNA form, the CDR3 reads TGCGCCAGCAGCCAAGAATGGAGCTTACAGCCCCAGCATTTT. Amino acid sequence: CASSQEWSLQPQHF. This rearrangement joins TRBV4-3 to TRBJ1-5, with D uncertain. Germline lookup yields CDR1 LGHNA and CDR2 YSLEER. The CDR3 sequence is 14 residues long. Trimming shortened V by 0 bases and J by 7 bases, and 10 bases separated the two germline ends.

This clonotype was picked up a small number of times. The CDR3 region is CASSWSLEVFF. The CDR3 DNA sequence: TGTGCCAGCAGTTGGTCCCTCGAGGTGTTCTTC. V usage is TRBV28 and J usage is TRBJ2-1; D remains ambiguous. The CDR3 totals 11 residues. V lost 4 bases and J 15 bases, leaving 13 bases between the germline ends. Germline values: CDR1 MDHEN, CDR2 SYDVKM.

This clonotype was seen repeatedly, ten times or more. V and J are TRBV7-9 and TRBJ2-2; no definite D call. Germline V gives CDR1 SEHNR, CDR2 FQNEAQ (reference sequence). With 7 bases removed from V and 5 bases from J, the gap between germline ends came to 14 bases. The CDR3 consists of 14 residues. The CDR3: CASTIGLVTGELFF. In DNA form, the CDR3 reads TGTGCCAGCACCATAGGGCTTGTGACCGGGGAGCTGTTTTTT.

This clonotype was seen a few times. The chain recombines TRBV19 with TRBJ1-4; tentatively, D is TRBD1 (5 bases). The CDR3 contains 14 residues. Trimming removed 3 bases at V and 4 bases at J, with 9 bases between. Germline V gives CDR1 LNHDA, CDR2 SQIVND (reference sequence). The CDR3 protein is CASSIGGLNEKLFF. The CDR3, as DNA: TGTGCCAGTAGTATCGGGGGTCTTAATGAAAAACTGTTTTTT.

The chain's CDR3 is CASSQDRPGSTDTQYF. CDR3 nucleotide sequence: TGCGCCAGCAGCCAAGATCGTCCCGGTAGCACAGATACGCAGTATTTT. The chain combines TRBV4-3 with TRBJ2-3, with D unresolved. Germline CDR1 reads LGHNA; CDR2 reads YSLEER. Between the trimmed V and J ends, which lost 0 bases and 0 bases, there was a span of 10 bases. The CDR3 contains 16 residues.

This clonotype was seen a handful of times. This chain connects TRBV7-2 to TRBJ2-7; 9 bases fit TRBD1. V lost 0 bases, J lost 0 bases, and 9 bases stayed unmatched. Germline V gene lookup returns CDR1 SGHTA and CDR2 FQGNSA. The CDR3 consists of 18 residues. In DNA, the CDR3 is TGTGCCAGCAGCTTAGCCCCACGGACAGGGGAAAACTCCTACGAGCAGTACTTC. Its protein is CASSLAPRTGENSYEQYF.

The V call is TRBV14, the J call TRBJ2-2; D uncertain. V lost 2 bases, J lost 7 bases, and 5 bases lay in between. Looked up from germline, CDR1 is SGHDN and CDR2 is FVKESK. This CDR3 has 12 amino acids. Here the CDR3 reads CASSQSVGELFF. In nucleotides, the CDR3 is TGTGCCAGCAGCCAATCGGTCGGGGAGCTGTTTTTT.

The chain employs TRBV25-1 and TRBJ2-5; 11 bases line up with TRBD1. The V gene's germline CDR1 is MGHDK and CDR2 SYGVNS. This CDR3 comprises 17 residues. After removal of 6 bases from V and 0 bases from J, the junction contained 9 bases not matched to a gene. The CDR3 is CASSPPLGQGDQETQYF. For the CDR3, the DNA is TGTGCCAGCAGCCCCCCGTTGGGACAGGGGGACCAAGAGACCCAGTACTTC.

The chain couples TRBV30 to TRBJ2-7, with D maybe TRBD1 (6 bases). CDR3 length equals 12 residues. V was clipped by 8 bases and J by 0 bases, with 11 bases between them. The germline gives CDR1 GTSNPN, CDR2 SVGIG (reference sequence). The CDR3 coding sequence is TGTGCCGCCACAGGGCACTCCTACGAGCAGTACTTC. Its protein is CAATGHSYEQYF.

This clonotype was observed a few times. V usage is TRBV7-2 and J usage is TRBJ2-4; D is uncertain. CDR1 is SGHTA, CDR2 FQGNSA, per germline. The ends were cut back, 1 base at V and 8 bases at J, with 3 bases in the middle. This CDR3 contains 11 residues. Written as DNA, the CDR3 is TGTGCCAGCAGCTTAGTGGACATTCAGTACTTC. This codes for CASSLVDIQYF.

This clonotype has a handful of counts. The rearrangement uses TRBV10-1 and TRBJ2-1; weak D call: TRBD2 (5 bases). Trimming pared 6 bases from V and 1 base from J, leaving 16 bases between. Germline V gene data show CDR1 as WNHNN and CDR2 as SYGVQD (reference sequence). The CDR3 is 16 amino acids. CDR3: CASSPVPPGSYNEQFF. DNA for the CDR3: TGCGCCAGCAGCCCCGTCCCACCGGGGTCCTACAATGAGCAGTTCTTC.

This sequence joins TRBV9 and TRBJ2-3; D is uncertain. Trimming cost V 0 bases and J 2 bases, with 10 bases left between them. Germline V lookup: CDR1 SGDLS, CDR2 YYNGEE. The CDR3 runs to 15 residues. The CDR3 spells CASSVEGGSTDTQYF. The CDR3 bases are TGTGCCAGCAGCGTAGAGGGTGGGTCCACAGATACGCAGTATTTT.

This clonotype came up many times. This rearrangement joins TRBV20-1 to TRBJ1-1, with D uncertain. The V and J ends lost 3 bases and 6 bases respectively, with 8 bases between them. Germline CDR1 is DFQATT and CDR2 is SNEGSKA (reference sequence). The CDR3 has 11 residues. Here the CDR3 DNA reads TGCAGTGCTAGCACAGAGGCTGAAGCTTTCTTT. Translated: CSASTEAEAFF.

The rearrangement joins TRBV11-2 to TRBJ1-4, with D possibly matching TRBD1 (5 bases). Trimming shortened V by 5 bases and J by 8 bases, and 15 bases separated the two germline ends. The CDR3 consists of 14 residues. Germline V gene lookup returns CDR1 SGHAT and CDR2 FQNNGV. In nucleotides, the CDR3 is TGTGCCAGCAGCCACAGGTGGGCGAGGGAAAAACTGTTTTTT. It translates to CASSHRWAREKLFF. The full variable domain, completed using reference TRBV11-2 and TRBJ1-4, is EAGVAQSPRYKIIEKRQSVAFWCNPISGHATLYWYQQILGQGPKLLIQFQNNGVVDDSQLPKDRFSAERLKGVDSTLKIQPAKLEDSAVYLCASSHRWAREKLFFGSGTQLSVL.

This clonotype occurred a few times. V is TRBV30 and J is TRBJ2-3, with D perhaps given as TRBD1 or TRBD2 (7 bases each). The V end was cut by 1 base, the J end by 6 bases, with 11 bases between. Germline CDR1 GTSNPN, CDR2 SVGIG (reference sequence). This CDR3 has 13 residues. The chain's CDR3 is CAWSDQGGDTQYF. CDR3 DNA sequence: TGTGCCTGGAGTGACCAGGGGGGGGATACGCAGTATTTT.

J is TRBJ1-5 and V is TRBV6-2 or TRBV6-3; no reliable D call. Germline V gene lookup returns CDR1 MNHEY and CDR2 SVGEGT. Trimming pared 6 bases from V and 4 bases from J, leaving 16 bases between. The CDR3 contains 15 residues. The CDR3 loop is CASRPLDPGNQPQHF. In DNA form, the CDR3 reads TGTGCCAGCAGACCCCTGGACCCGGGGAATCAGCCCCAGCATTTT.